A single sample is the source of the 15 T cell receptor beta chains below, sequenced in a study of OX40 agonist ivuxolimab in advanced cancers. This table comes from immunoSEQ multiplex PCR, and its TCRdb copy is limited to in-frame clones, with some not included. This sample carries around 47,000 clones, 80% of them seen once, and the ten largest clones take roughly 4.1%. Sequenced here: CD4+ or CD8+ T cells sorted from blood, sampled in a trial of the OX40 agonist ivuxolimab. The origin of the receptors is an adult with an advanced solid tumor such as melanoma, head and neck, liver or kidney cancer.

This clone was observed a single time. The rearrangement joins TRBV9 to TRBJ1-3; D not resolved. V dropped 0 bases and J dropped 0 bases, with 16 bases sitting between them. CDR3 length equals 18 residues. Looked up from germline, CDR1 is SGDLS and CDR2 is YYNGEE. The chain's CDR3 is CASSVVDGGLSSGNTIYF. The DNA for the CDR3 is TGTGCCAGCAGCGTAGTGGACGGAGGCCTAAGCTCTGGAAACACCATATATTTT.

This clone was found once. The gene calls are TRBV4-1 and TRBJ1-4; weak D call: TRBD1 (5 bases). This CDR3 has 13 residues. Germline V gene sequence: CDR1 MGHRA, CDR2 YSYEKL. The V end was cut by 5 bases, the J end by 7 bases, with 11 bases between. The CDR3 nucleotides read TGCGCCAGCAGCAGGGGCCCCCTTGAAAAACTGTTTTTT. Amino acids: CASSRGPLEKLFF.

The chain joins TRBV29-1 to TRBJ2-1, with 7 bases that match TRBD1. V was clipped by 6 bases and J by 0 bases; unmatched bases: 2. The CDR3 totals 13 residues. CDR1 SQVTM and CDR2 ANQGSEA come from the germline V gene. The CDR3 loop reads CSVGQSSYNEQFF. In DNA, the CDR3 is TGCAGCGTGGGACAGAGCTCCTACAATGAGCAGTTCTTC.

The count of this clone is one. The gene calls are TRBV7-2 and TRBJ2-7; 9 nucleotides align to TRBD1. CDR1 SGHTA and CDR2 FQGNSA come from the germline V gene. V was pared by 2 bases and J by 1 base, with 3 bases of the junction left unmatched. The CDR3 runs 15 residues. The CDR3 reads CASSLRDRASYEQYF. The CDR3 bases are TGTGCCAGCAGCTTAAGGGACAGGGCGTCCTACGAGCAGTACTTC. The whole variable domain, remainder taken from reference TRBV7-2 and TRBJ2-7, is GAGVSQSPSNKVTEKGKDVELRCDPISGHTALYWYRQSLGQGLEFLIYFQGNSAPDKSGLPSDRFSAERTGGSVSTLTIQRTQQEDSAVYLCASSLRDRASYEQYFGPGTRLTVT.

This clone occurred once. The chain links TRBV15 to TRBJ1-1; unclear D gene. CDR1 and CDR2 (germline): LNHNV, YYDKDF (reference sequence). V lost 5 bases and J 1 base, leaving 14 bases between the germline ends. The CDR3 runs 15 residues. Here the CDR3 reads CATSHPPTPNTEAFF. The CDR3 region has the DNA TGTGCCACCAGCCATCCTCCGACCCCGAACACTGAAGCTTTCTTT.

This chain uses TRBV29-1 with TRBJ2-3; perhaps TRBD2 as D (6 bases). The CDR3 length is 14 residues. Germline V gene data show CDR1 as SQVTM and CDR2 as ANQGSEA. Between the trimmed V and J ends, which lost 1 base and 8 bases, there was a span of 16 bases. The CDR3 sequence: CSVEGGVGSGTQYF. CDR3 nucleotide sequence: TGCAGCGTTGAAGGGGGGGTAGGATCAGGTACGCAGTATTTT.

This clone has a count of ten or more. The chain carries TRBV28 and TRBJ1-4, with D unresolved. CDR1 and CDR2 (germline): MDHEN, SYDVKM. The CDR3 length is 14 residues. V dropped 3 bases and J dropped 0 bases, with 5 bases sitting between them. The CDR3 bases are TGTGCCAGCAGTTTCTCTTCAACTAATGAAAAACTGTTTTTT. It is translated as CASSFSSTNEKLFF.

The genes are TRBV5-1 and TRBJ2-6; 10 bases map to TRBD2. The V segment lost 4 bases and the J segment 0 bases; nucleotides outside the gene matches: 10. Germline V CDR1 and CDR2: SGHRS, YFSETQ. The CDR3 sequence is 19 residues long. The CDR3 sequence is CASSPRLAGSGSGANVLTF. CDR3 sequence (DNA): TGCGCCAGCAGCCCCCGACTAGCGGGTAGTGGCTCTGGGGCCAACGTCCTGACTTTC.

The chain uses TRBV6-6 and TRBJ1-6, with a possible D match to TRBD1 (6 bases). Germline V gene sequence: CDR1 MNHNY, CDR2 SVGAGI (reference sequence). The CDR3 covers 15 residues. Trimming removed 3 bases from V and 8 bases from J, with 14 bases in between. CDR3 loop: CASSYGQSPHSPLHF. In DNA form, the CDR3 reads TGTGCCAGCAGTTATGGACAGTCTCCACATTCACCCCTCCACTTT.

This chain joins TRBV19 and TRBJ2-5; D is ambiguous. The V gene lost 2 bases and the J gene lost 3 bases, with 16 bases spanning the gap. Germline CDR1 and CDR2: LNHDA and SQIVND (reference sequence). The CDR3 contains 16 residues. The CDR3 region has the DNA TGTGCCAGTAGTATATCATTCAGGCAACGAGAAGAGACCCAGTACTTC. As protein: CASSISFRQREETQYF. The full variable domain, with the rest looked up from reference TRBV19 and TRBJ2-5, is DGGITQSPKYLFRKEGQNVTLSCEQNLNHDAMYWYRQDPGQGLRLIYYSQIVNDFQKGDIAEGYSVSREKKESFPLTVTSAQKNPTAFYLCASSISFRQREETQYFGPGTRLLVL.

Here the CDR3 reads CASSRGPTGGYGYTF. The CDR3, as DNA: TGCGCCAGCAGCCGAGGCCCGACAGGTGGTTATGGCTACACCTTC. V gene TRBV4-1 combines with J gene TRBJ1-2, with a tentative D call TRBD1 (6 bases). CDR1 is MGHRA and CDR2 is YSYEKL in the germline V gene. V gave up 4 bases and J gave up 5 bases, with 17 bases separating them. This CDR3 is 15 amino acids long.

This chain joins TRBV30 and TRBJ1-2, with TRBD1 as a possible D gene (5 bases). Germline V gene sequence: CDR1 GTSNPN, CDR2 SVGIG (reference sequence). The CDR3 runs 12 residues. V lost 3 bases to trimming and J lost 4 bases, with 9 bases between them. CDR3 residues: CAWRTDLYGYTF. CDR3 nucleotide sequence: TGTGCCTGGAGGACAGACCTCTATGGCTACACCTTC.

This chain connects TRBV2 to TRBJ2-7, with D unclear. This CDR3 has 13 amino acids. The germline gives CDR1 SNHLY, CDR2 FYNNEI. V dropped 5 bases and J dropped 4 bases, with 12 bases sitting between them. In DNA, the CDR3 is TGTGCCAGCAGTACCGACTTACTTTACGAGCAGTACTTC. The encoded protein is CASSTDLLYEQYF. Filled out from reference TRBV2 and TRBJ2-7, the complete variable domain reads EPEVTQTPSHQVTQMGQEVILRCVPISNHLYFYWYRQILGQKVEFLVSFYNNEISEKSEIFDDQFSVERPDGSNFTLKIRSTKLEDSAMYFCASSTDLLYEQYFGPGTRLTVT.

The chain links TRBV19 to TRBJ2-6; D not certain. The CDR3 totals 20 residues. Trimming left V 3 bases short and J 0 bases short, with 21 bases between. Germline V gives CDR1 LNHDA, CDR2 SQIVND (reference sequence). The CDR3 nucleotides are TGTGCCAGTAGTATGAGCTTTAGGGTCCCTATTGGCTCTGGGGCCAACGTCCTGACTTTC. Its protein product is CASSMSFRVPIGSGANVLTF.

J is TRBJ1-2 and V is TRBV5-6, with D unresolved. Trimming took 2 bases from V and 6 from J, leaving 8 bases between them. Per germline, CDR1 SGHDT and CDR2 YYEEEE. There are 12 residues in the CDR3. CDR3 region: CASSFTSHGYTF. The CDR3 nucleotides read TGTGCCAGCAGCTTTACAAGTCATGGCTACACCTTC.